The 14 T cell receptor beta chains below were found in one sample sequenced in a study of T cells in Graves' hyperthyroidism and ophthalmopathy. Amplified TCR beta CDR3 regions came from RNA transcripts. During a first-round RT-PCR of the TCR CDR3, the HTBI primer set was used. Each CDR3 protein gets one entry after TCRdb re-called the multiplex PCR reads with MiXCR. Here the sample spans a few hundred thousand distinct CDR3 sequences, 13% to 15% being singletons. What was sequenced was blood. Source of these receptors: a woman aged 25 to 39 with Graves' ophthalmopathy.

This clonotype was seen many times. This sequence joins TRBV20-1 and TRBJ2-1, with D possibly TRBD1 on 5 matching bases. In germline, CDR1 is DFQATT, CDR2 SNEGSKA (reference sequence). CDR3 length: 12 amino acids. The germline V and J ends were trimmed by 4 bases and 5 bases, with 9 bases remaining between them. CDR3 protein: CSAKGVHNEQFF. CDR3 in DNA: TGCAGTGCTAAAGGGGTCCACAATGAGCAGTTCTTC.

Many counts were recorded for this clonotype. This chain uses TRBV7-9 with TRBJ2-7; no definite D call. The V gene lost 0 bases and the J gene lost 2 bases, with 11 bases spanning the gap. The CDR3 contains 15 residues. The germline gives CDR1 SEHNR, CDR2 FQNEAQ (reference sequence). The CDR3 nucleotides are TGTGCCAGCAGCTTAGCTTCCAGCCCTACCTACGAGCAGTACTTC. This translates into CASSLASSPTYEQYF.

This clonotype was detected ten times or more. The V and J genes are TRBV11-1 and TRBJ2-1; TRBD1 matches 7 bases. V gave up 1 base and J gave up 8 bases; unmatched junction bases: 8. Germline CDR1 and CDR2: SGHAT and FQDESV (reference sequence). The CDR3 totals 15 residues. CDR3 in DNA: TGTGCCAGCAGCTTAGGACAGGGAATGTATTATGAGCAGTTCTTC. As protein: CASSLGQGMYYEQFF.

This clonotype was seen at least ten times. This chain joins TRBV6-1 and TRBJ2-1; 10 nucleotides agree with TRBD2. V lost 5 bases and J lost 4; bases outside the gene matches: 8. The germline V gene encodes CDR1 MNHNS and CDR2 SASEGT. The CDR3 extends over 16 amino acids. The CDR3 DNA reads TGTGCCAGCAGTCCAGCACTAGCGGGGTCATACAATGAGCAGTTCTTC. Translating gives CASSPALAGSYNEQFF.

This clonotype was picked up many times. This chain's CDR3 is CAWSVPPGGLGANVLTF. Written as DNA, the CDR3 is TGTGCCTGGAGTGTACCACCCGGGGGGCTTGGGGCCAACGTCCTGACTTTC. V and J are TRBV30 and TRBJ2-6; a possible D gene is TRBD2 (7 bases). V dropped 0 bases and J dropped 3 bases, with 15 bases sitting between them. CDR3 length: 17 residues. Germline V lookup: CDR1 GTSNPN, CDR2 SVGIG (reference sequence).

The chain combines TRBV28 with TRBJ2-2; D perhaps matches TRBD2 (6 bases). V was pared by 6 bases and J by 4 bases, with 9 bases between. The CDR3 length is 13 residues. The V gene's germline CDR1 is MDHEN and CDR2 SYDVKM. DNA for the CDR3: TGTGCCAGCAGGCGGGACGGCACCGGGGAGCTGTTTTTT. Translating gives CASRRDGTGELFF. Variable domain in full (rest from reference TRBV28 and TRBJ2-2): DVKVTQSSRYLVKRTGEKVFLECVQDMDHENMFWYRQDPGLGLRLIYFSYDVKMKEKGDIPEGYSVSREKKERFSLILESASTNQTSMYLCASRRDGTGELFFGEGSRLTVL.

This clonotype was counted at least ten times. This chain joins TRBV15 and TRBJ2-5; 12 positions match TRBD2. The CDR3 is made up of 17 amino acids. The germline V gene encodes CDR1 LNHNV and CDR2 YYDKDF (reference sequence). With V trimmed by 0 bases and J by 1 base, 3 bases remained unmatched. CDR3 nucleotide sequence: TGTGCCACCAGCAGAGATGCGACTAGCGGGGGCCAAGAGACCCAGTACTTC. Its protein is CATSRDATSGGQETQYF.

J is TRBJ2-7 and V is TRBV11-2, with 12 bases matching TRBD2. Germline V gene sequence: CDR1 SGHAT, CDR2 FQNNGV. This CDR3 spans 16 amino acids. After removal of 5 bases from V and 7 bases from J, the junction contained 12 bases not matched to a gene. In DNA, the CDR3 is TGTGCCAGCAGCCCCGCCCTAGCGGGGGGGAGGGATGAGCAGTACTTC. Translating gives CASSPALAGGRDEQYF.

This clonotype was counted a few times. The chain is built from TRBV10-2 and TRBJ1-6, with unresolved D. Trimming took off 2 bases at V and 9 bases at J, with 11 bases between the two ends. Germline V lookup: CDR1 WSHSY, CDR2 SAAADI. This CDR3 contains 14 residues. The CDR3 nucleotides are TGCGCCAGCAGTGAGAAGGGTAGAACTTCACCCCTCCACTTT. It yields the protein CASSEKGRTSPLHF.

This clonotype was recorded many times. The chain recombines TRBV3-1 with TRBJ1-1; D gene ambiguous. Trimming pared 3 bases from V and 3 bases from J, leaving 5 bases between. Germline V CDR1 and CDR2: LGHDT, YNNKEL (reference sequence). This CDR3 has 12 amino acids. CDR3 loop: CASSQHDTEAFF. The CDR3 DNA follows: TGTGCCAGCAGCCAGCACGACACTGAAGCTTTCTTT. Full variable domain (rest looked up from reference TRBV3-1 and TRBJ1-1): DTAVSQTPKYLVTQMGNDKSIKCEQNLGHDTMYWYKQDSKKFLKIMFSYNNKELIINETVPNRFSPKSPDKAHLNLHINSLELGDSAVYFCASSQHDTEAFFGQGTRLTVV.

To note about this clonotype: Just one base apart from a much larger clone, this may be a read error. This sequence joins TRBV12-3 or TRBV12-4 and TRBJ1-1; D not certain. The CDR3 totals 14 residues. The CDR3 loop is CVSSSPWDLELAFF. The CDR3 bases are TGTGTCAGCAGCTCCCCCTGGGATCTCGAATTAGCTTTCTTT.

This clonotype was picked up many times. This chain connects TRBV15 to TRBJ1-2; D gene unclear. Germline values: CDR1 LNHNV, CDR2 YYDKDF (reference sequence). CDR3 length equals 16 residues. V gave up 0 bases and J gave up 2 bases, with 13 bases separating them. CDR3 in amino acids: CATSRDQSSRNYGYTF. CDR3 DNA: TGTGCCACCAGCAGAGATCAGAGTAGCCGGAACTATGGCTACACCTTC. The full variable domain, completed using reference TRBV15 and TRBJ1-2, is DAMVIQNPRYQVTQFGKPVTLSCSQTLNHNVMYWYQQKSSQAPKLLFHYYDKDFNNEADTPDNFQSRRPNTSFCFLDIRSPGLGDTAMYLCATSRDQSSRNYGYTFGSGTRLTVV.

This clonotype was observed a few times. The chain combines TRBV6-1 with TRBJ2-5; D might be TRBD2 (6 bases). Deletions cut 6 bases from V and 1 base from J, with 18 bases between. Germline lookup yields CDR1 MNHNS and CDR2 SASEGT. The CDR3 totals 16 residues. CDR3 nucleotides: TGTGCCAGCAGCTTTCAGCCGGGACTCAGCCAAGAGACCCAGTACTTC. It translates to CASSFQPGLSQETQYF.

This clonotype was detected many times. The chain uses TRBV12-3 or TRBV12-4 and TRBJ1-1; D not resolved. This CDR3 spans 13 amino acids. V lost 8 bases and J 2 bases, leaving 12 bases between the germline ends. In DNA form, the CDR3 reads TGTGCCAGCGGACCGAAGGTAAACACTGAAGCTTTCTTT. This encodes CASGPKVNTEAFF.